What follows is one T cell receptor (beta chain) and its context. Its antigen is currently unknown. This entry is derived from a study of shared clonotypes between healthy human individuals. Findings and caveats of the study: With a handful of donors compared, roughly 5% of naive CD4 clonotypes were shared. Richness estimates generally favored naive over memory subsets.

The study separated CD4+ cells into CD45RA+ naive and CD45RA-negative memory subsets. Splitting of each subset's genomic DNA was done evenly across several immunoSEQ plates. The protocol was immunoSEQ multiplex PCR, while the TCRdb copy is restricted to in-frame clones and leaves out a portion. The sample holds over 2 million clones, around 90% seen once. Sequences were obtained from naive CD4+ T cells from PBMCs. The subset: CD45RA+ positively selected. This TCR was recovered from a man aged 18 to 35 in good health. Some clones in this sample may be carry-over from other donors' samples.

For the CDR3, the DNA is TGTGCCAGCAGCCTACCCGGGCAGGGAACTAATGAAAAACTGTTTTTT. Protein: CASSLPGQGTNEKLFF. J is TRBJ1-4 and V is TRBV7-8; weak D call: TRBD1 (5 bases). Trimming shortened V by 5 bases and J by 1 base, and 14 bases separated the two germline ends. CDR1 is SGHVS and CDR2 is FQNEAQ in the germline V gene. The CDR3 length is 16 residues.